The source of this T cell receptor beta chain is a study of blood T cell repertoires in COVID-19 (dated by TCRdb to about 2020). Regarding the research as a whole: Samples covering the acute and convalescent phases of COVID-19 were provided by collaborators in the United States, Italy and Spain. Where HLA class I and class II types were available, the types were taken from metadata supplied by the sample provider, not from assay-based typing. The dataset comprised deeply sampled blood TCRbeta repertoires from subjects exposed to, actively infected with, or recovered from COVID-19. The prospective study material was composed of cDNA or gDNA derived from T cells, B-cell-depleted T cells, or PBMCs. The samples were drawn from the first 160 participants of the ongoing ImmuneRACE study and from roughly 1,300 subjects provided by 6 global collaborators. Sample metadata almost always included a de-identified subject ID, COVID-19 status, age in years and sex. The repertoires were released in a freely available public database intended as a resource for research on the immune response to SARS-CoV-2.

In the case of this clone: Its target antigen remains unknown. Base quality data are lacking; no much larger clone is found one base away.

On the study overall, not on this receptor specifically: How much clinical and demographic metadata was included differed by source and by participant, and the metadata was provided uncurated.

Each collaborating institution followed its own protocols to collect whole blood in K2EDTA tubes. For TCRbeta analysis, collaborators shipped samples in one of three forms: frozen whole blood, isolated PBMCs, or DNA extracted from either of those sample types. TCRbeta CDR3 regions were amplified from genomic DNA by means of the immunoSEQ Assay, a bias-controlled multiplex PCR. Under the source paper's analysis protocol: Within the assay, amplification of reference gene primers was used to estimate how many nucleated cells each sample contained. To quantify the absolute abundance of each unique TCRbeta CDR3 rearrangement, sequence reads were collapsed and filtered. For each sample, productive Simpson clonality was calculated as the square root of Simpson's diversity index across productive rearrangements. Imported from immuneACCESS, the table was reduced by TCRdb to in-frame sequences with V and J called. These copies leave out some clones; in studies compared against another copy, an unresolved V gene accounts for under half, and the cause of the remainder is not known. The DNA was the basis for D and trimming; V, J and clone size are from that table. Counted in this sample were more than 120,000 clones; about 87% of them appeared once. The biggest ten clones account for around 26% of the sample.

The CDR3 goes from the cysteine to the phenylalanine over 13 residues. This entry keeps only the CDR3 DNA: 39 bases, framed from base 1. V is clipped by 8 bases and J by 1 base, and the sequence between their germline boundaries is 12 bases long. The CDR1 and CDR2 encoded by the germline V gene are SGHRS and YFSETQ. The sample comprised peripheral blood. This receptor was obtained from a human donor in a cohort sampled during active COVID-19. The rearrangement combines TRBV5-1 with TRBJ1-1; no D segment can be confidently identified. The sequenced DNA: TGCGCCAGTCGGCGGGGTAGGAACACTGAAGCTTTCTTT. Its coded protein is CASRRGRNTEAFF.